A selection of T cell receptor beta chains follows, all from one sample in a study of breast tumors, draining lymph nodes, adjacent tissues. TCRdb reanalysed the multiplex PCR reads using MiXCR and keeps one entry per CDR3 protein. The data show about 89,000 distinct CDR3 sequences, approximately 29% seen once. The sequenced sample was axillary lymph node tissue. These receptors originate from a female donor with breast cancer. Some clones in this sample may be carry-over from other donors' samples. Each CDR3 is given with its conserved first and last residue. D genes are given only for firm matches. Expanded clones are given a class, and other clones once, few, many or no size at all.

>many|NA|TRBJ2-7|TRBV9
TGTGCCAGCAGCGTACAGGGGGGCTCCTACGAGCAGTACTTC
CASSVQGGSYEQYF
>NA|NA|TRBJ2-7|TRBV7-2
TGTGCCAGCAGCTTAGCAGGGGGTCGGGAGCAGCACTTC
CASSLAGGREQHF
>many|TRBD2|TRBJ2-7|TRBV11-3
TGTGCCAGCAGCGCCAGACTAGCGGGCGACGAGCAGTACTTC
CASSARLAGDEQYF
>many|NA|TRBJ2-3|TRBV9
TGTGCCAGCAGCGGACGAATGGGGGATACGCAGTATTTT
CASSGRMGDTQYF
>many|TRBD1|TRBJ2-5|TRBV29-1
TGCAGCGTCGGGGGACAGGGGGGGACCGTTCTAACAGAGACCCAGTACTTC
CSVGGQGGTVLTETQYF
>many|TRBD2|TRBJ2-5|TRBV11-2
TGTGCCAGCAGACCCGGAAGCGGGACGTCCCAAGAGACCCAGTACTTC
CASRPGSGTSQETQYF
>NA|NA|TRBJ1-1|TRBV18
TGTGCCAGCTCAAAAGGGCAGGGGTCGGGCACTGAAGCTTTCTTT
CASSKGQGSGTEAFF
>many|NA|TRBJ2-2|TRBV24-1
TGTGCCACCAGTACCGGGACACCGAACACCGGGGAGCTGTTTTTT
CATSTGTPNTGELFF
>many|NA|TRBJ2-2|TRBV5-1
TGCGCCACCTCTCGGACAGCCTACGGGGAGCTGTTTTTT
CATSRTAYGELFF
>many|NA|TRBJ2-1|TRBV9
TGTGCCAGCAGCGTAGCCGGTTACAATGAGCAGTTCTTC
CASSVAGYNEQFF
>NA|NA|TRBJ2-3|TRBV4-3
TGCGCCAGCAGCCAAGGGGTCGGGAGAGGTAATGAGCAGTATTTT
CASSQGVGRGNEQYF
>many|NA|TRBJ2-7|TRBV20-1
TGCAGTGCTATCCCCCCGGGGAGTACCTACGAGCAGTACTTC
CSAIPPGSTYEQYF
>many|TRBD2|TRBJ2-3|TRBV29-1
TGCAGCCACTCTGCGGGAGGGGATACGCAGTATTTT
CSHSAGGDTQYF
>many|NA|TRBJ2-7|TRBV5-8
TGTGCCAGCAGCTCAGCGACGGAGGAGGCCTTCGAGCAGTACTTC
CASSSATEEAFEQYF
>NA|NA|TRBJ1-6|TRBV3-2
TGTGCCAGCAGCCAAACCGGGGCAGGATCTTCACCCCCCCACTTT
CASSQTGAGSSPPHF
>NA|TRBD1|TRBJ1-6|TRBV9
TGTGCCAGCAGCGCCGGACAGGTCTCCTATAAGTCCCCCCTCCACTTT
CASSAGQVSYKSPLHF